These T cell receptor beta chains were read from a single sample in a study of blood T cell repertoires in COVID-19. The table came from immunoSEQ multiplex PCR; TCRdb's copy has only in-frame clones and leaves some out. The data show roughly 220,000 clones, more than 75% seen once. The specimen was peripheral blood. The receptor source for this set is a man aged 60-69 years with acute or convalescent COVID-19. Each CDR3 is given with its conserved first and last residue. Fields, in order: clone size, J gene, D gene, V gene, CDR3 DNA, CDR3 protein. D genes are given only for firm matches. Size is omitted from some rows. Given values are once, few, many or a class for expanded clones.

>once|TRBJ2-3|TRBD2|TRBV7-3
TGTGCCAGCAGCCCCATAGCGGGGGAGACCTCAGATACGCAGTATTTT
CASSPIAGETSDTQYF
>.|TRBJ1-5|.|TRBV6-5
TGTGCCAGCAGTTACTCGAGGGTAGGCAGCAATCAGCCCCAGCATTTT
CASSYSRVGSNQPQHF
>.|TRBJ2-7|.|TRBV6-4
TGTGCCAGCAGTGACGGGGGCCGTGGGGCCTACGAGCAGTACTTC
CASSDGGRGAYEQYF
>.|TRBJ2-6|.|TRBV3-1/TRBV3-2
TGTGCCAGCAGCCAGTCCTTCGGGGTAGGGCGGATTGGGGCCAACGTCCTGACTTTC
CASSQSFGVGRIGANVLTF
>.|TRBJ1-2|TRBD1|TRBV19
TGTGCCAGTAGTATATGGGACAGAGGGGTGCATGGCTACACCTTC
CASSIWDRGVHGYTF
>.|TRBJ2-7|.|TRBV4-2
TGTGCCAGCAGCCAAGGCGCTGGAGGGGAGCGGGAGCAGTACTTC
CASSQGAGGEREQYF
>.|TRBJ1-1|TRBD1|TRBV2
TGTGCCAGCAGCCAAAAACAGGGGGCACGAAGCCGGAACACTGAAGCTTTCTTT
CASSQKQGARSRNTEAFF
>once|TRBJ2-5|TRBD2|TRBV19
TGTGCCAGTAGCAGACTAGCGGGGGGAGATGAGACCCAGTACTTC
CASSRLAGGDETQYF
>.|TRBJ1-5|.|TRBV7-8
TGTGCCAGCAGCTTAGGTTCGGCAGGGAGGGGTCAGCCCCAGCATTTT
CASSLGSAGRGQPQHF
>many|TRBJ2-2|TRBD1|TRBV19
TGTGCCAGTAGCTGGGCCCAGACAGGGGACGGGGAGCTGTTTTTT
CASSWAQTGDGELFF
>.|TRBJ1-1|TRBD1|TRBV24-1
TGTGCCACCAGGGGACAGGGAGTAGGAACTGAAGCTTTCTTT
CATRGQGVGTEAFF
>.|TRBJ1-3|.|TRBV4-3
TGCGCCAGCAGCCAAGTCCTTTCTGTAGTCTCTGGAAACACCATATATTTT
CASSQVLSVVSGNTIYF
>.|TRBJ1-4|.|TRBV4-2
TGTGCCAGCAGCCAAGATTTGGGGGGAAGTGAAAAACTGTTTTTT
CASSQDLGGSEKLFF
>.|TRBJ2-5|.|TRBV7-2
TGTGCCAGCAGCTTCAGGCAGGGAAGCGAGACCCAGTACTTC
CASSFRQGSETQYF
>.|TRBJ1-2|TRBD1|TRBV5-1
TGCGCCAGCAGCCCTCCGACAGGGCTCGGGGATGGCTACACCTTC
CASSPPTGLGDGYTF
>.|TRBJ1-6|.|TRBV3-1/TRBV3-2
TGTGCCAGCAGCCTCCGCAGGGGTTTCGGTAATTCACCCCTCCACTTT
CASSLRRGFGNSPLHF
>.|TRBJ2-7|.|TRBV4-2
TGTGCCAGCAGCCAAGTCGCGGAGGTTTCCTACGAGCAGTACTTC
CASSQVAEVSYEQYF
>.|TRBJ2-3|.|TRBV5-8
TGTGCCAGCACCCAGGGTTTATTGGCAGATACGCAGTATTTT
CASTQGLLADTQYF
>.|TRBJ2-7|TRBD2|TRBV9
TGTGCCAGCAGCAACGTAGCGGGCGAGCAGTACTTC
CASSNVAGEQYF
>once|TRBJ2-7|.|TRBV24-1
TGTGCCACCAGCAGGGGTTACGAGCAGTACTTC
CATSRGYEQYF
>.|TRBJ2-2|.|TRBV4-1
TGCGCCAGCAGCCAATCGGGGATCGGCGGGGAGCTGTTTTTT
CASSQSGIGGELFF
>.|TRBJ1-5|.|TRBV24-1
TGTGCCACCAGTGATTCTAGAGGGGGGGCTCAAGAGCCCCAGCATTTT
CATSDSRGGAQEPQHF
>.|TRBJ2-2|.|TRBV19
TGTGCCAGTAGTATAGTCCCATCGGGCACCGGGGAGCTGTTTTTT
CASSIVPSGTGELFF
>.|TRBJ1-1|.|TRBV7-9
TGTGCCAGCAGCTTAGGCACATTGAACACTGAAGCTTTCTTT
CASSLGTLNTEAFF
>.|TRBJ2-6|.|TRBV5-4
TGTGCCAGCAGCCAAATAGCAGTCTCTGGGGCCAACGTCCTGACTTTC
CASSQIAVSGANVLTF
>.|TRBJ1-6|.|TRBV9
TGTGCCAGCAGCCCCTACAGGGATTTGATAAATTCACCCCTCCACTTT
CASSPYRDLINSPLHF
>.|TRBJ2-5|.|TRBV5-1
TGCGCCAGCAGCTTGGGGCTCACGGGCCAAGAGACCCAGTACTTC
CASSLGLTGQETQYF
>.|TRBJ1-2|.|TRBV4-1
TGCGCCAGCAGCCAAGGATCCAGGAACTATGGCTACACCTTC
CASSQGSRNYGYTF
>.|TRBJ1-4|.|TRBV9
TGTGCCAGCAGCGTAAACAGCGGGGAAAAACTGTTTTTT
CASSVNSGEKLFF
>.|TRBJ1-4|.|TRBV27
TGTGCCAGCAGTTTTCAGGCGGAGGGGGAAAAACTGTTTTTT
CASSFQAEGEKLFF
>.|TRBJ1-5|.|TRBV5-4
TGTGCCAGCAGCTTAGCGGGAAAAGATCAGCCCCAGCATTTT
CASSLAGKDQPQHF
>few|TRBJ2-7|.|TRBV6-5
TGTGCCAGCAGCCGGGGACTCAGGAGCTCCTACGAGCAGTACTTC
CASSRGLRSSYEQYF
>.|TRBJ1-2|.|TRBV21-1
TGTGCCAGCAGCTCTCCCGGGTGGCAGAACCCTCCTCATGGCTACACCTTC
CASSSPGWQNPPHGYTF